The subject of this entry is one T cell receptor (beta chain). This receptor's antigen is unknown. Its ends do not fully match the called genes, so a read error is possible. The data were obtained in a study of blood T cells in healthy people across ages (dated by TCRdb to about 2015). In terms of the full investigation: In model experiments, roughly one uniquely barcoded TCR beta cDNA molecule per two T cells was captured by template switching. To track age-related changes in TCR beta repertoire diversity, the study relied on deep sequencing normalized with unique cDNA molecular identifiers. Four age groups were formed from the donors: young (average roughly 15 years), middle-aged (approximately 41), aged (under 70) and long-lived (around 80). To avoid experimental bias, donors of different ages were spread randomly across the sequencing lanes. Using the same blood draw, the study looked at two additional independent replicas of 1 million unique cDNA reads for two donors, one aged 18 to 30 and the other aged 80 or older.

Paper-wide results and their limitations: The percentage of naive T cells measured by flow cytometry correlated strongly with observed TCR beta diversity. As age increased, observed TCR beta diversity per million T cells dropped in a roughly linear way, and a significant reduction was already evident by age 40. Bulk unsorted PBMC profiling prevented conclusive comparison of naive and antigen-experienced compartments. Estimates of total diversity based on one million sequenced T cells were considered lower bounds and underestimates. Compared with the aged group, the long-lived group had more naive CD4+ T cells, fewer expanded clones and increased TCR diversity, a pattern suggesting age selection. The CMV infection status of donors was not known, potentially confounding age-related changes in expanded clonotypes.

The roughly 39 donors, aged 6 to 90 years, were systemically healthy Caucasian individuals from Russia. Each donor gave approximately 9.3 milliliters of peripheral blood, collected into EDTA-treated Vacutainer tubes. Ficoll-Paque density-gradient centrifugation was used to isolate PBMCs, with at least 7 million obtained per sample. Total RNA, at least 5.5 micrograms per sample, was extracted from PBMCs with Trizol reagent. For every donor, flow cytometry on a PBMC aliquot measured the percentage of naive CD45RAhigh/CD27high T cells. The CDR3 goes from the cysteine to the phenylalanine over 15 residues. Only the CDR3 portion is preserved as DNA: 45 bases, with reading frame beginning at the first base. Via the germline V gene (reference sequence), CDR1 is LGHDT and CDR2 YNNKEL. Libraries were constructed by 5' RACE. A second 7 to 11 cycle PCR used a sample-barcoded 5' primer and a J-beta primer mix. A unique molecular identifier was introduced onto each TCR beta cDNA molecule by a template-switch 5' adaptor carrying 12 random nucleotides. Each sample yielded at least 2.5 million CDR3-containing paired-end reads. The Mint cDNA synthesis kit, primed by a TRBC-specific oligonucleotide, was used to synthesize first-strand cDNA from all RNA. All cDNA was treated with uracil-DNA glycosylase and then went through a first 18-cycle PCR with the universal primers M1SS and BC2_uni_R. The published analysis was carried out like this. For normalization, 1 million high-quality reads, each with a distinct molecular identifier, were randomly selected from each sample. Reads sharing molecular identifiers were discarded rather than binned into consensus sequences. CDR3 identification, clonotype clustering and error correction used MiTCR with a Q25 quality threshold and the strictest error-elimination algorithm. A nonparametric unseen species model with Euler transformation was used to estimate lower-bound total TCR beta diversity. TCRdb reprocessing: public reads trimmed at Q25 with fastp, clones called with MiXCR, in-frame beta chains kept. Duplicate CDR3 protein sequences are folded into a single record with the most common DNA and genes. TCRdb assigned the V and J calls; the authors' analysis was not used. This sample has fewer than 2,000,000 distinct CDR3 sequences in its table, and roughly two fifths of those were observed once. The top ten hold more than 20% of the sample.

The chain is made from TRBV3-1 and TRBJ1-4; 7 middle bases align to TRBD1. Sequenced sample: blood. This TCR derives from a human donor in good health. For the CDR3, the sequence is CASSFTGAADEKLFF. The sequence in DNA is TGCGCCAGCAGCTTCACAGGGGCTGCTGATGAAAAACTGTTTTTT.